This passage covers 23 T cell receptor beta chains from one sample sequenced in a study of post-analysis software for immune sequencing data. TCR beta cDNA libraries had unique molecular identifiers. Each CDR3 protein gets one entry after TCRdb re-called the PCR reads with MiXCR. The sample shows fewer than 700,000 distinct CDR3 sequences, 44% of them seen only once. The study, taken as a whole, reports: Among roughly five TRBV segments more frequent in patients than controls were TRBV5-6, TRBV5-1 and TRBV20-1.

Their antigens are not known. Material for sequencing was blood. The origin of the receptors is a girl between 5 and 17 years old with multiple sclerosis.

The chain has TRBV7-8 and TRBJ2-1; possible D gene TRBD2, 5 bases. Deletions cut 3 bases from V and 8 bases from J, with 11 bases between. The CDR3 consists of 13 residues. Germline V CDR1 and CDR2: SGHVS, FQNEAQ. The CDR3 sequence is CASSLGDNDEQFF. CDR3 DNA: TGTGCCAGCAGCTTGGGAGACAATGATGAGCAGTTCTTC.

V and J are TRBV7-3 and TRBJ2-1; 7 bases match TRBD2. V lost 4 bases, J lost 3 bases, and 15 bases stayed unmatched. The CDR3 is made up of 18 amino acids. In germline, CDR1 is SGHTA, CDR2 FQGTGA. The CDR3 region is CASSYFTLDSGDYNEQFF. The DNA for the CDR3 is TGTGCCAGCAGCTACTTTACCTTAGACAGCGGGGACTACAATGAGCAGTTCTTC.

V gene TRBV21-1 combines with J gene TRBJ1-1; the DNA was not compared with TRBD1, the D call given in the table. TRBV21-1 is a known pseudogene. The length of the CDR3 is 15 residues. CDR3 in DNA: TGTGCCAGCACCCAAGAGAGGCCCCGGGGCACTGAAGCTTTCTTT. It yields the protein CASTQERPRGTEAFF.

V and J are TRBV6-2 or TRBV6-3 and TRBJ1-1; the D is unclear. Deletions cut 0 bases from V and 6 bases from J, with 14 bases between. CDR3 length: 15 residues. From germline, CDR1 is MNHEY and CDR2 SVGEGT. The CDR3 reads CASSYSMQRPPEAFF. The CDR3 coding sequence is TGTGCCAGCAGTTACTCGATGCAGAGGCCTCCTGAAGCTTTCTTT.

This chain links TRBV20-1 with TRBJ2-5; TRBD2 might be the D (6 bases). Germline V gene lookup returns CDR1 DFQATT and CDR2 SNEGSKA (reference sequence). V was shortened by 4 bases and J by 13 bases, with 22 bases between the two germline ends. The CDR3 has 13 residues. Here the CDR3 DNA reads TGCAGTGCTACGAGCGGGTTGGGTCGGGGGTTGTACTTC. Protein: CSATSGLGRGLYF.

This clonotype was recorded a few times. The V gene is TRBV12-3 or TRBV12-4, the J gene TRBJ2-1; D not resolved. With 4 bases removed from V and 0 bases from J, the gap between germline ends came to 16 bases. The CDR3 has 17 amino acids. The CDR3 is CASSSRSSSSSYNEQFF. In DNA, the CDR3 is TGTGCCAGCAGTTCCCGAAGTAGCTCCAGCTCCTACAATGAGCAGTTCTTC.

The rearrangement joins TRBV10-3 to TRBJ2-3, with TRBD2 matching over 8 bases. CDR1 is ENHRY, CDR2 SYGVKD, per germline. CDR3 size: 14 residues. The junction had 3 bases not matched to a gene; V was cut back by 6 bases and J by 1 base. The CDR3 loop is CAIRETSGTDTQYF. CDR3 nucleotides: TGTGCCATCAGGGAGACTAGCGGCACAGATACGCAGTATTTT.

The V call is TRBV9, the J call TRBJ2-1, with TRBD2 matching 10 bases. The V gene end was trimmed by 4 bases and the J gene end by 8 bases; junction bases not matched to a gene: 18. The germline gives CDR1 SGDLS, CDR2 YYNGEE. This CDR3 has 18 amino acids. The CDR3 DNA sequence: TGTGCCAGCAGCTTCGTCCCCACCCCTAGCGGGAGTCGAGATGAGCAGTTCTTC. As protein: CASSFVPTPSGSRDEQFF.

The V gene is TRBV5-4, the J gene TRBJ2-4; D is uncertain. The J call may be faulty, since TRBJ2-7 better matches the DNA end. This CDR3 has 14 amino acids. Germline V CDR1 and CDR2: SGHNT, YYREEE (reference sequence). The CDR3 protein is CASSFSSLTYEQYF. The CDR3 nucleotides read TGTGCCAGCAGCTTTTCCTCGCTCACCTACGAGCAGTACTTC.

J is TRBJ2-3 and V is TRBV7-2; D could derive from TRBD1 or TRBD2 (5 bases each). Deletions cut 5 bases from V and 4 bases from J, with 19 bases between. This CDR3 is built from 16 residues. In germline, CDR1 is SGHTA, CDR2 FQGNSA. The chain's CDR3 is CASSPEPRGYADTQYF. The CDR3 DNA sequence: TGTGCCAGCAGCCCGGAGCCGAGGGGTTACGCAGATACGCAGTATTTT.

J is TRBJ2-3 and V is TRBV6-6; maybe TRBD1 (6 bases). With 6 bases removed from V and 2 bases from J, the gap between germline ends came to 12 bases. Germline CDR1 reads MNHNY; CDR2 reads SVGAGI (reference sequence). CDR3 length: 14 residues. This chain's CDR3 is CASRSTGYTDTQYF. The CDR3 DNA follows: TGTGCCAGCAGATCGACAGGATACACAGATACGCAGTATTTT.

This clonotype was detected only a few times. The J gene is TRBJ1-1, the V gene TRBV6-5, with D unclear. V dropped 0 bases and J dropped 2 bases, with 4 bases sitting between them. The CDR3 covers 13 residues. Germline loops: CDR1 MNHEY, CDR2 SVGAGI. Here the CDR3 reads CASSYSQNTEAFF. The DNA for the CDR3 is TGTGCCAGCAGTTACTCCCAAAACACTGAAGCTTTCTTT.

The gene calls are TRBV12-3 or TRBV12-4 and TRBJ1-1; a possible D gene is TRBD1 (6 bases). Trimming left V 6 bases short and J 11 bases short, with 22 bases between. The CDR3 loop spans 14 amino acids. CDR3 protein: CASSLSPQGQGAFF. The CDR3 DNA is TGTGCCAGCAGCCTAAGTCCGCAGGGCCAGGGGGCTTTCTTT.

This rearrangement joins TRBV7-9 to TRBJ1-2; TRBD1 matches 9 bases. CDR1 SEHNR and CDR2 FQNEAQ come from the germline V gene (reference sequence). J lost 4 bases, V lost 5 bases, and 5 bases had no gene match. The CDR3 length is 14 residues. CDR3 sequence reads: CASSAGTGPYGYTF. In DNA form, the CDR3 reads TGTGCCAGCAGCGCCGGGACAGGGCCCTATGGCTACACCTTC.

Regarding this clonotype: One junction end does not reproduce the germline sequence, and a read error may be involved. The V gene is TRBV5-1, the J gene TRBJ2-3, with 7 positions matching TRBD1. The CDR3 length is 14 residues. The germline V gene encodes CDR1 SGHRS and CDR2 YFSETQ. The CDR3 bases are TGCGCCAGCAGCCCGGGACAGTCCACAGATATGCAGTATTTT. The encoded protein is CASSPGQSTDMQYF.

This clonotype was counted between two and nine times. CDR3 in amino acids: CAISRSGTSNFYEQYF. The CDR3 DNA is TGTGCCATCAGCCGTTCAGGGACTAGTAATTTTTACGAGCAGTACTTC. The chain links TRBV10-3 to TRBJ2-7, with 8 bases that match TRBD2. There are 16 residues in the CDR3. V shed 6 bases and J 4 bases; nucleotides not matched to a gene: 14. CDR1 is ENHRY, CDR2 SYGVKD, per germline.

In its sample, this clonotype was seen a few times. The gene calls are TRBV4-1 and TRBJ2-1, with 8 bases aligning to TRBD2. Germline loops: CDR1 MGHRA, CDR2 YSYEKL. The CDR3 runs to 14 residues. The V and J ends lost 4 bases and 5 bases, in that order; junction bases with no gene match: 4. In nucleotides, the CDR3 is TGCGCCAGCAGCCCTCCCGGGAGGGACAATGAGCAGTTCTTC. Protein: CASSPPGRDNEQFF.

V is TRBV10-2 and J is TRBJ2-7, with D unclear. CDR3 length: 15 residues. The V gene's germline CDR1 is WSHSY and CDR2 SAAADI. Trimming cost V 3 bases and J 2 bases, with 14 bases left between them. This CDR3 is CASSDMVPGPYEQYV. The CDR3 bases are TGCGCCAGCAGTGATATGGTTCCAGGCCCCTACGAGCAGTACGTC.

This clonotype was seen only a few times. The J gene is TRBJ2-1, the V gene TRBV10-3, with a possible D match to TRBD1 (5 bases). Trimming shortened V by 0 bases and J by 0 bases, and 21 bases separated the two germline ends. The germline gives CDR1 ENHRY, CDR2 SYGVKD. The CDR3 spans 20 residues. CDR3 nucleotides: TGTGCCATCAGTGAGTCTTTCTCTTACATAGATCAGGGCTCCTACAATGAGCAGTTCTTC. It yields the protein CAISESFSYIDQGSYNEQFF.

This chain links TRBV28 with TRBJ2-6; TRBD2 is a possible D gene (6 bases). The CDR3 has 14 residues. Germline CDR1 and CDR2: MDHEN and SYDVKM. V lost 7 bases to trimming and J lost 3 bases, with 10 bases between them. The CDR3 region has the DNA TGTGCCAGCACTTGGGGGGTTGGGGCCAACGTCCTGACTTTC. Residues: CASTWGVGANVLTF.

The chain has TRBV12-3 or TRBV12-4 and TRBJ2-7; 15 nucleotides match TRBD2. The V gene end was trimmed by 1 base and the J gene end by 5 bases; junction bases not matched to a gene: 12. This CDR3 is 19 amino acids long. CDR3 bases: TGTGCCAGCAGTTTAGATATTACTTGGGGACTAGCGGGAGGCCACGAGCAGTACTTC. This codes for CASSLDITWGLAGGHEQYF.

This clonotype appeared many times. V and J are TRBV29-1 and TRBJ2-3; TRBD2 matches at 13 bases. The ends lost 7 bases at V and 4 bases at J; junction bases unmatched: 5. CDR1 is SQVTM, CDR2 ANQGSEA, per germline. The CDR3 is made up of 14 amino acids. CDR3 loop: CSGGTSGIPDTQYF. Here the CDR3 DNA reads TGCAGCGGGGGGACTAGCGGGATCCCAGATACGCAGTATTTT.

This chain uses TRBV28 with TRBJ2-5; 8 bases line up with TRBD2. The closer fit of TRBJ2-4 to the DNA end suggests the J call may be wrong. In germline, CDR1 is MDHEN, CDR2 SYDVKM. The CDR3 is made up of 14 amino acids. CDR3 sequence (DNA): TGTGCCAGCAGTGCGGGGGGCAGTAAAAACATTCAGTACTTC. Amino acid sequence: CASSAGGSKNIQYF.